These 25 T cell receptor beta chains came from one sample sequenced in a study of response to subunit inactivated influenza vaccine. TCRdb re-analysed the RT-PCR reads in MiXCR, keeping a single row per CDR3 protein. The sample shows hundreds of thousands of distinct CDR3 sequences, approximately 15% of them seen only once. Material: PBMCs from blood, obtained 11 to 12 days after vaccination. Receptors originate from a man aged 45 to 65 who received an inactivated influenza vaccine.

The chain couples TRBV5-1 to TRBJ1-3; no clear D gene. Trimming pared 4 bases from V and 1 base from J, leaving 15 bases between. The CDR3 totals 16 residues. Germline CDR1 reads SGHRS; CDR2 reads YFSETQ. In nucleotides, the CDR3 is TGCGCCAGCAGCGTCTCGACTTTAGGGTCTGGAAACACCATATATTTT. Its translation: CASSVSTLGSGNTIYF.

This clonotype was seen only a few times. The CDR3 sequence: CASRAGTFTDTQYF. The CDR3 coding sequence is TGTGCCAGCAGGGCCGGGACTTTTACAGATACGCAGTATTTT. The rearrangement uses TRBV6-2 or TRBV6-3 and TRBJ2-3; D possibly corresponds to TRBD2 (6 bases). The CDR3 has 14 amino acids. V lost 6 bases, J lost 3 bases, and 13 bases lay in between. The germline V gene encodes CDR1 MNHEY and CDR2 SVGEGT.

The genes are TRBV5-4 and TRBJ2-3, with D uncertain. CDR1 and CDR2 from the germline V gene are SGHNT and YYREEE (reference sequence). Trimming took off 0 bases at V and 5 bases at J, with 13 bases between the two ends. The CDR3 is made up of 15 amino acids. This CDR3 is CASSLAARVGDTQYF. The CDR3 DNA reads TGTGCCAGCAGCTTGGCCGCAAGGGTTGGAGATACGCAGTATTTT.

The genes are TRBV7-6 and TRBJ2-2; 9 positions match TRBD2. Trimming removed 2 bases from V and 4 bases from J; junction bases left unmatched: 5. CDR1 is SGHVS, CDR2 FNYEAQ, per germline. This CDR3 region has 16 residues. CDR3: CASSLISGSPTGELFF. DNA for the CDR3: TGTGCCAGCAGCTTAATTAGCGGGAGCCCCACCGGGGAGCTGTTTTTT.

The J gene is TRBJ2-7, the V gene TRBV20-1; maybe TRBD2 (5 bases). The germline gives CDR1 DFQATT, CDR2 SNEGSKA (reference sequence). Trimming left V 2 bases short and J 3 bases short, with 14 bases between. The length of the CDR3 is 14 residues. The CDR3 nucleotides read TGCAGTGCTAGAAATTTGGGCGGGTTCTACGAGCAGTACTTC. It is translated as CSARNLGGFYEQYF.

This clonotype was detected a few times. The chain combines TRBV7-2 with TRBJ2-1, with 7 bases fitting TRBD2. Germline V lookup: CDR1 SGHTA, CDR2 FQGNSA. CDR3 size: 15 residues. Losses at the gene ends were 6 bases for V and 0 bases for J; bases not matched to a gene: 5. The CDR3 region is CASRFSGSSYNEQFF. The DNA of the CDR3 is TGTGCCAGCAGATTTAGCGGGTCCTCCTACAATGAGCAGTTCTTC.

With regard to this clonotype: This CDR3 is missing its conserved last phenylalanine or tryptophan, likely due to a read error. The rearrangement joins TRBV2 to TRBJ2-1; TRBD2 matches 8 bases. The CDR3 sequence is 18 residues long. V was pared by 9 bases and J by 0 bases, with 16 bases of the junction left unmatched. From germline, CDR1 is SNHLY and CDR2 FYNNEI. The CDR3 here is CASVGASGPPSSYNEQFS. DNA of the CDR3: TGTGCCAGTGTTGGGGCTAGCGGGCCACCGAGCTCCTACAATGAGCAGTTCAGC.

CDR3 region: CSARRSRDSIYEQYF. CDR3 DNA sequence: TGCAGTGCTAGAAGGTCTAGGGACAGCATTTACGAGCAGTACTTC. The chain has TRBV20-1 and TRBJ2-7, with 7 bases matching TRBD1. The CDR3 consists of 15 residues. The germline V gene has CDR1 DFQATT and CDR2 SNEGSKA (reference sequence). Trimming took 2 bases from V and 4 from J; bases not matched to a gene: 11.

This chain links TRBV20-1 with TRBJ1-1, with 9 bases aligning to TRBD1. CDR3 size: 14 residues. V dropped 5 bases and J dropped 5; count of bases not matched to a gene: 9. Germline V CDR1 and CDR2: DFQATT, SNEGSKA (reference sequence). The CDR3, as DNA: TGCAGTGCTGATGGGGGACAGGGAAGGACTGAAGCTTTCTTT. This translates into CSADGGQGRTEAFF.

This clonotype was detected only a few times. The V call is TRBV12-3 or TRBV12-4, the J call TRBJ1-1; TRBD1 aligns across 7 bases. The V gene end was trimmed by 6 bases and the J gene end by 0 bases; junction bases not matched to a gene: 7. The CDR3 sequence is 15 residues long. CDR3 bases: TGTGCCAGCAGGGCAGGGGGTTTACTGAACACTGAAGCTTTCTTT. This codes for CASRAGGLLNTEAFF.

The rearrangement links TRBV24-1 to TRBJ2-1; D remains unclear. Germline assignment: CDR1 KGHDR and CDR2 SFDVKD. Deletions cut 2 bases from V and 2 bases from J, with 15 bases between. The CDR3 totals 17 residues. CDR3 in DNA: TGTGCCACCAGTGATTCGCGGACCCCTCGACCCTACAATGAGCAGTTCTTC. This codes for CATSDSRTPRPYNEQFF.

This clonotype was seen at least ten times. The rearrangement joins TRBV4-2 to TRBJ1-1; 11 bases are a match to TRBD1. The CDR3 sequence is 16 residues long. The germline CDR1 and CDR2 sequences are LGHNA and YNFKEQ. V lost 4 bases and J lost 6; bases outside the gene matches: 10. CDR3 DNA: TGTGCCAGCAGCCCCTCCTCGGGACAGGGGGTCGCTGAAGCTTTCTTT. Amino acid sequence: CASSPSSGQGVAEAFF.

The V call is TRBV6-1, the J call TRBJ1-1, with D maybe TRBD1 (5 bases). V lost 6 bases to trimming and J lost 4 bases, with 24 bases between them. The CDR3 sequence is 17 residues long. CDR1 is MNHNS and CDR2 is SASEGT in the germline V gene. Here the CDR3 reads CASRPTPFQGVGTEAFF. The CDR3 coding sequence is TGTGCCAGCAGGCCTACCCCATTCCAGGGCGTCGGCACTGAAGCTTTCTTT.

This clonotype was counted between two and nine times. V is TRBV7-2 and J is TRBJ2-3; 8 bases are shared with TRBD2. The germline CDR1 and CDR2 sequences are SGHTA and FQGNSA. V trimming: 4 bases; J trimming: 6 bases; junction bases outside the gene matches: 12. The length of the CDR3 is 16 residues. CDR3 DNA sequence: TGTGCCAGCAGCTCGGTGGCGGGGGGCCAATCTGATACGCAGTATTTT. It is translated as CASSSVAGGQSDTQYF. The whole variable domain, filled in from reference TRBV7-2 and TRBJ2-3, reads GAGVSQSPSNKVTEKGKDVELRCDPISGHTALYWYRQSLGQGLEFLIYFQGNSAPDKSGLPSDRFSAERTGGSVSTLTIQRTQQEDSAVYLCASSSVAGGQSDTQYFGPGTRLTVL.

The sample holds a few counts of this clonotype. The DNA of the CDR3 is TGTGCCAGCAGCTGGACGGGGCCGCAGTTCTTC. It translates to CASSWTGPQFF. This chain connects TRBV5-6 to TRBJ2-1, with D perhaps assigned TRBD1 or TRBD2 (5 bases each). Germline V gives CDR1 SGHDT, CDR2 YYEEEE. The CDR3 has 11 residues. Trimming removed 3 bases from V and 12 bases from J, with 10 bases in between.

J is TRBJ2-1 and V is TRBV7-9, with D perhaps matching TRBD2 (6 bases). Trimming cost V 1 base and J 4 bases, with 14 bases left between them. Germline V gene sequence: CDR1 SEHNR, CDR2 FQNEAQ (reference sequence). This CDR3 comprises 16 residues. The CDR3, as DNA: TGTGCCAGCAGCTTAGGTTCTCTAGCGTATTACAATGAGCAGTTCTTC. Amino acids: CASSLGSLAYYNEQFF.

This clonotype was observed a handful of times. The genes are TRBV14 and TRBJ2-1; D is unresolved. The CDR3 totals 16 residues. Germline V gene lookup returns CDR1 SGHDN and CDR2 FVKESK. V shed 1 base and J shed 2 bases, with 12 bases lying between them. This CDR3 is CASSQVLGLTYNEQFF. The CDR3 DNA is TGTGCCAGCAGCCAAGTTCTAGGCCTAACCTACAATGAGCAGTTCTTC.

The DNA of the CDR3 is TGTGCCAGCGTGGGCTTGGGGCTCAACACTGAAGCTTTCTTT. Translating it yields CASVGLGLNTEAFF. The chain combines TRBV6-2 or TRBV6-3 with TRBJ1-1; maybe TRBD1 (5 bases). V lost 8 bases, J lost 2 bases, and 15 bases lay in between. The V gene's germline CDR1 is MNHEY and CDR2 SVGEGT. CDR3 size: 14 residues.

This clonotype was recorded a few times. The chain employs TRBV12-3 or TRBV12-4 and TRBJ2-5; D gene unclear. V shed 5 bases and J shed 1 base, with 8 bases lying between them. This CDR3 is built from 13 residues. This chain's CDR3 is CASSPLIQETQYF. The CDR3 region has the DNA TGTGCCAGCAGTCCATTAATCCAAGAGACCCAGTACTTC.

V gene TRBV24-1 combines with J gene TRBJ2-3; 8 bases align to TRBD1. V lost 3 bases to trimming and J lost 2 bases; unmatched junction nucleotides: 9. In germline, CDR1 is KGHDR, CDR2 SFDVKD. The CDR3 consists of 17 residues. CDR3 amino acids: CATSDPFRTGPTDTQYF. The CDR3 DNA is TGTGCCACCAGTGATCCGTTCAGGACAGGGCCCACAGATACGCAGTATTTT.

The chain couples TRBV12-3 or TRBV12-4 to TRBJ2-7; 9 positions agree with TRBD2. Trimming removed 6 bases from V and 0 bases from J; junction bases left unmatched: 6. The length of the CDR3 is 15 residues. The CDR3 sequence: CASRWSGGPSYEQYF. The CDR3 DNA reads TGTGCCAGCAGGTGGAGCGGGGGGCCCTCCTACGAGCAGTACTTC.

The chain employs TRBV27 and TRBJ2-3; 16 bases agree with TRBD2. V gave up 5 bases and J gave up 2 bases; unmatched junction bases: 10. Germline CDR1 MNHEY, CDR2 SMNVEV (reference sequence). The CDR3 has 19 amino acids. The CDR3 spells CASSPGPGLAGGPTDTQYF. DNA of the CDR3: TGTGCCAGCAGTCCCGGACCGGGACTAGCGGGAGGGCCCACAGATACGCAGTATTTT.

This clonotype was counted a few times. The gene calls are TRBV20-1 and TRBJ2-7; 7 bases are a match to TRBD1. CDR1 DFQATT and CDR2 SNEGSKA come from the germline V gene (reference sequence). V shed 5 bases, J shed 0 bases, and the junction held 7 bases outside the gene matches. This CDR3 is built from 14 residues. The CDR3 protein is CSAQDRDSSYEQYF. CDR3 coding DNA: TGCAGTGCTCAAGACCGGGACAGCTCCTACGAGCAGTACTTC.

As for this clonotype: A clone one base away is much larger, so this may be a read error. The chain couples TRBV18 to TRBJ2-1; D remains ambiguous. The CDR3 runs 15 residues. The germline CDR1 and CDR2 sequences are KGHSH and LQKENI. The CDR3 nucleotides are TGTGCCAGCACACCTTCGCCCAGCTCCTACAATGAGCAGTTCTTC. Its translation: CASTPSPSSYNEQFF.

The chain uses TRBV11-2 and TRBJ2-3, with unresolved D. Germline V lookup: CDR1 SGHAT, CDR2 FQNNGV. The germline V and J ends were trimmed by 4 bases and 0 bases, with 11 bases remaining between them. This CDR3 has 15 amino acids. As DNA, the CDR3 is TGTGCCAGCAGCTCCCTAGAAACTAGCACAGATACGCAGTATTTT. Its protein is CASSSLETSTDTQYF.